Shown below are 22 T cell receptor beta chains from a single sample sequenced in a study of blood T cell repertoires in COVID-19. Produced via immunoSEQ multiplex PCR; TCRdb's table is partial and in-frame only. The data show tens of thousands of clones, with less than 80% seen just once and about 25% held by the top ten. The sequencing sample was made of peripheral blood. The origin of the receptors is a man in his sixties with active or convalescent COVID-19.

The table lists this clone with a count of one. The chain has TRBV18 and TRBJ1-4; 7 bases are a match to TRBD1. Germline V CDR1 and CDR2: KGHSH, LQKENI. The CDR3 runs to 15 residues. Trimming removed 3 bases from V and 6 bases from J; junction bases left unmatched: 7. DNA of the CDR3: TGTGCCAGCTCACCTTTCCGGGACAGCGATGAAAAACTGTTTTTT. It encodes CASSPFRDSDEKLFF.

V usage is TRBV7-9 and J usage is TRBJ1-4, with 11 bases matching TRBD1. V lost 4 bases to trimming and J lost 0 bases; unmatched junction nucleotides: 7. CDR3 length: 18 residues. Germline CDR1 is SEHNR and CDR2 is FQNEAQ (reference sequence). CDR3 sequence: CASSWGTGGSATNEKLFF. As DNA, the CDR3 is TGTGCCAGCAGCTGGGGGACAGGGGGTTCGGCAACTAATGAAAAACTGTTTTTT.

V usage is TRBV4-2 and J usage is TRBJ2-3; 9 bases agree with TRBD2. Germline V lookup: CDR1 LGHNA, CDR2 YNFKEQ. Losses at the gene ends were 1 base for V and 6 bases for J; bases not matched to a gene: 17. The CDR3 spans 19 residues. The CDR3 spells CASSQVAGDSGGGRDTQYF. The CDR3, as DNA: TGTGCCAGCAGCCAAGTGGCGGGGGATAGCGGGGGAGGGAGGGATACGCAGTATTTT.

The CDR3 region has the DNA TGCGCCAGCAGCCAAGATCGGTCAGGGGAAGAGACCCAGTACTTC. This encodes CASSQDRSGEETQYF. This chain joins TRBV4-1 and TRBJ2-5; TRBD1 is a possible D gene (6 bases). V gave up 0 bases and J gave up 3 bases, with 11 bases separating them. Germline CDR1 and CDR2: MGHRA and YSYEKL. This CDR3 region has 15 residues.

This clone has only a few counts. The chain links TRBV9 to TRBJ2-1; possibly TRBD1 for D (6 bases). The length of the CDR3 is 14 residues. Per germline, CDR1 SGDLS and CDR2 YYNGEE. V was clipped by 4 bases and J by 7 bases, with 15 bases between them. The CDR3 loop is CASSTRDTPNEQFF. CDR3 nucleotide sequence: TGTGCCAGCAGCACCCGGGACACCCCTAATGAGCAGTTCTTC.

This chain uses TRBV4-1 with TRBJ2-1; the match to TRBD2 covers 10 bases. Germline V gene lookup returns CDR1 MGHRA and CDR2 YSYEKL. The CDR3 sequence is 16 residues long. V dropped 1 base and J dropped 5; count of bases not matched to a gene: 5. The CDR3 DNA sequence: TGCGCCAGCAGCCAAGCGAGGACTAGCGGAGACAATGAGCAGTTCTTC. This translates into CASSQARTSGDNEQFF.

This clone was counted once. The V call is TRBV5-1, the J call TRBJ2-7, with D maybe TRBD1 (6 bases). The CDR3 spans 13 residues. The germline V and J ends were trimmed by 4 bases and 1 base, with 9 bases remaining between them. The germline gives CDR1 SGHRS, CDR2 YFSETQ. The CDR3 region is CASSQDSSYEQYF. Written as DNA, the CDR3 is TGCGCCAGCAGCCAGGACAGTTCCTACGAGCAGTACTTC.

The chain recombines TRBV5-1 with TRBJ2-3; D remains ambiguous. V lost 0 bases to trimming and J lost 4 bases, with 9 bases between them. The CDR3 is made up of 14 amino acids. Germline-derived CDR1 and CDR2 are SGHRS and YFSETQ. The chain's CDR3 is CASSLGRESDTQYF. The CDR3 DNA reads TGCGCCAGCAGCTTGGGTCGTGAGTCAGATACGCAGTATTTT. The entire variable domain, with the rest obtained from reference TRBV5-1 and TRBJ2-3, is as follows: KAGVTQTPRYLIKTRGQQVTLSCSPISGHRSVSWYQQTPGQGLQFLFEYFSETQRNKGNFPGRFSGRQFSNSRSEMNVSTLELGDSALYLCASSLGRESDTQYFGPGTRLTVL.

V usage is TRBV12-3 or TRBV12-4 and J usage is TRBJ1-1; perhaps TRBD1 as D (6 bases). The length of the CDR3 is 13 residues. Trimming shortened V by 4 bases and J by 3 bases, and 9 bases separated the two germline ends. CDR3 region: CASSYDRYTEAFF. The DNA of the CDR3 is TGTGCCAGCAGTTACGACAGGTACACTGAAGCTTTCTTT.

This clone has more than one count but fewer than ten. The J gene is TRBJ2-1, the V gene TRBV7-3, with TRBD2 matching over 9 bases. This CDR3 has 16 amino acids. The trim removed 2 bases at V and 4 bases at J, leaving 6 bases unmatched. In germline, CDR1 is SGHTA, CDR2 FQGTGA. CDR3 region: CASSLQGLADYNEQFF. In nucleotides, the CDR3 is TGTGCCAGCAGCTTACAGGGACTAGCAGATTACAATGAGCAGTTCTTC.

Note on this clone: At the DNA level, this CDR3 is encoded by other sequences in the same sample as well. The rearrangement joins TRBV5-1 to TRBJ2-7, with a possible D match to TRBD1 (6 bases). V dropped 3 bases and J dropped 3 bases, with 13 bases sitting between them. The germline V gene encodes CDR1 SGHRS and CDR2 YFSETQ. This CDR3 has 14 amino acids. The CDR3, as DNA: TGCGCCAGCAGCTCGCAGGGGAACAGCTACGAGCAGTACTTC. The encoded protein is CASSSQGNSYEQYF.

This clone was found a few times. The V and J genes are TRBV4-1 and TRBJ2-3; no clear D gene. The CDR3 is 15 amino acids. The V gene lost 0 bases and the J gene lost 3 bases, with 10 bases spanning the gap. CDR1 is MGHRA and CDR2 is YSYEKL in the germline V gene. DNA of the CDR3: TGCGCCAGCAGCCAAGACAGTAAAACGACAGATACGCAGTATTTT. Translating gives CASSQDSKTTDTQYF.

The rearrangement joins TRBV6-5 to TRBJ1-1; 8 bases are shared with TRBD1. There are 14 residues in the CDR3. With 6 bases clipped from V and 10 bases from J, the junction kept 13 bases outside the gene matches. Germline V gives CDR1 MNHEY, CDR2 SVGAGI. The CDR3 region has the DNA TGTGCCAGCAGCCTTCTTGGGCAGGGGGCAGGAGCTTTCTTT. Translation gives CASSLLGQGAGAFF.

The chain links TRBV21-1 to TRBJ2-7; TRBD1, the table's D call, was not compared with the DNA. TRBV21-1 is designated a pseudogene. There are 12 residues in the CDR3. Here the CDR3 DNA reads TGTGCCAGCAGCAATGGCAGTTACGAGCAGTACTTC. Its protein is CASSNGSYEQYF.

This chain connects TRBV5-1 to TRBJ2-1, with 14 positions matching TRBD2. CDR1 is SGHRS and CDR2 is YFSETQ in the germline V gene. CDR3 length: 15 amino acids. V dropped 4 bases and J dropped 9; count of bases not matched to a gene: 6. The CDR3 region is CASSPTSGGVPEQFF. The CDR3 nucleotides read TGCGCCAGCAGCCCGACTAGCGGGGGGGTTCCTGAGCAGTTCTTC.

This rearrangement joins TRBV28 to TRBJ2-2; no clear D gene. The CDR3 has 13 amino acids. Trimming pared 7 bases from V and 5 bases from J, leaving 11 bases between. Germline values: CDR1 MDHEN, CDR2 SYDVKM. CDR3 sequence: CASTVEWTGELFF. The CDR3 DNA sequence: TGTGCCAGCACCGTTGAGTGGACCGGGGAGCTGTTTTTT.

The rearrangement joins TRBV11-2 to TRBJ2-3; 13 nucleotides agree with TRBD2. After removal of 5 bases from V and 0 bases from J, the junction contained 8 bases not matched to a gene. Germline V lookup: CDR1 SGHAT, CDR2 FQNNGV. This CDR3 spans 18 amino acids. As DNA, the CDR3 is TGTGCCAGCAGCCCCCCTGGGACTAGCGGGACTAGCACAGATACGCAGTATTTT. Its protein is CASSPPGTSGTSTDTQYF.

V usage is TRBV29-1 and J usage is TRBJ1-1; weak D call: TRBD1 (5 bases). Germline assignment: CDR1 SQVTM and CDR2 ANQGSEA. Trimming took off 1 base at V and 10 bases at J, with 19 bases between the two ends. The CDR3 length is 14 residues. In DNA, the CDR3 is TGCAGCGTTGAAGTGGAGCAGGGCGTACGTGGAGCTTTCTTT. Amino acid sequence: CSVEVEQGVRGAFF.

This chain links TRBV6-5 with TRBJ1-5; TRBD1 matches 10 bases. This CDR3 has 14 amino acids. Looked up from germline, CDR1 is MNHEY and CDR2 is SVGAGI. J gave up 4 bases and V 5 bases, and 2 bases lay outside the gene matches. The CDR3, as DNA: TGTGCCAGCAGTACGGGACAGGGGAATCAGCCCCAGCATTTT. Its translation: CASSTGQGNQPQHF.

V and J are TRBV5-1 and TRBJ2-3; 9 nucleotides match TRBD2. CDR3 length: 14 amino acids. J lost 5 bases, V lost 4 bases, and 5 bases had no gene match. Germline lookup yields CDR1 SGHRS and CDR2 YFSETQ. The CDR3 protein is CASSEAGGVDTQYF. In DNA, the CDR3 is TGCGCCAGCAGCGAAGCGGGGGGAGTAGATACGCAGTATTTT. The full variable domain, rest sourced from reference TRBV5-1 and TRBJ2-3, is KAGVTQTPRYLIKTRGQQVTLSCSPISGHRSVSWYQQTPGQGLQFLFEYFSETQRNKGNFPGRFSGRQFSNSRSEMNVSTLELGDSALYLCASSEAGGVDTQYFGPGTRLTVL.

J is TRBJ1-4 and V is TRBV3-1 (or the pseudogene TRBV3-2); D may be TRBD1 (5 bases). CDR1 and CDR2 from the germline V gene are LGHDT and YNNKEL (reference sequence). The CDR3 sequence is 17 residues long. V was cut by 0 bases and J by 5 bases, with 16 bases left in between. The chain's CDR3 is CASSQDKEGPYNEKLFF. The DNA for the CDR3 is TGTGCCAGCAGCCAAGATAAGGAGGGGCCTTACAATGAAAAACTGTTTTTT.

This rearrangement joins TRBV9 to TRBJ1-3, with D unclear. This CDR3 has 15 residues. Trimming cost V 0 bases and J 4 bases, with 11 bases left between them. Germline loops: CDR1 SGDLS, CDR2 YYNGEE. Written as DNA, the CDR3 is TGTGCCAGCAGCGTAGGGGCGGAGGGAGGAAACACCATATATTTT. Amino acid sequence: CASSVGAEGGNTIYF.